This TCR beta chain is drawn from a study of T cell changes during pregnancy in multiple sclerosis. Here immunoSEQ multiplex PCR was the method, and the copy in TCRdb shows in-frame clones only, minus some. The data hold approximately 58,000 clones, with roughly 90% observed a single time. Specimen: peripheral blood, collected in the second trimester of pregnancy. This sequence was found in a female donor in good health, enrolled as a control in a pregnancy study.

The CDR3, as DNA: TGTGCCAGCAGCTCCCGCTCGGGGGGGCCGGGGGAGACCCAGTACTTC. The encoded protein is CASSSRSGGPGETQYF. The chain employs TRBV7-8 and TRBJ2-5, with 8 bases lining up with TRBD2. J was trimmed by 5 bases and V by 4 bases; bases with no gene match: 12. Germline CDR1 and CDR2: SGHVS and FQNEAQ. The CDR3 sequence is 16 residues long.